This is a list of T cell receptor beta chains from one sample in a study of T-cell reconstitution after alpha-beta-depleted transplantation in children. Each CDR3 protein is one row after TCRdb ran MiXCR on the PCR reads. The data contain about 610,000 distinct CDR3 sequences, 25% to 30% of them seen just once; the ten biggest clones take up approximately 33%. The sample here was PBMCs, taken before TCRalphabeta/CD19-depleted stem cell transplant. The receptors derive from a boy under three years old with Wiskott-Aldrich syndrome, due to receive a stem cell transplant. Both conserved end residues are part of each CDR3. A D gene is named only where the DNA matches it firmly. For some rows the clone size is stated as once, few or many, or as a class when expanded; others skip it.

>.|TRBV20-1|TRBD2|TRBJ2-1
CSARGSSGMNEQFF
TGCAGTGCTAGAGGCTCTAGCGGGATGAATGAGCAGTTCTTC
>few|TRBV5-1|TRBD1|TRBJ2-7
CASSLDGQGFGEQYF
TGCGCCAGCAGCTTGGACGGACAGGGGTTCGGCGAGCAGTACTTC
>.|TRBV28|TRBD2|TRBJ2-7
CATKAGNYEQYF
TGTGCCACCAAAGCGGGAAACTACGAGCAGTACTTC
>few|TRBV7-6|TRBD1|TRBJ2-2
CASSSDRGHTGELFF
TGTGCCAGCAGCTCAGACAGGGGGCACACCGGGGAGCTGTTTTTT
>.|TRBV7-3|.|TRBJ1-1
CASSLAGVQLNTEAFF
TGTGCCAGCAGCTTAGCGGGGGTACAACTGAACACTGAAGCTTTCTTT
>.|TRBV7-2|.|TRBJ2-2
CASSLDRVDTGELFF
TGTGCCAGCAGCTTAGACAGGGTTGACACCGGGGAGCTGTTTTTT
>.|TRBV12-3/TRBV12-4|.|TRBJ2-7
CASSLGDNYEQYF
TGTGCCAGCAGTTTAGGGGACAACTACGAGCAGTACTTC
>few|TRBV12-3/TRBV12-4|.|TRBJ1-2
CASSSTWEGGDYGYTF
TGTGCCAGCAGTTCCACTTGGGAGGGCGGAGACTATGGCTACACCTTC
>few|TRBV18|.|TRBJ2-3
CASSGGGLRTDTQYF
TGTGCCAGCTCGGGAGGCGGGCTTCGCACAGATACGCAGTATTTT
>.|TRBV6-1|.|TRBJ2-1
CASSQTHRALYNEQFF
TGTGCCAGCAGTCAAACCCACAGGGCGCTCTACAATGAGCAGTTCTTC
>.|TRBV5-1|.|TRBJ1-3
CASSFVGSGNTIYF
TGCGCCAGCAGCTTCGTAGGCTCTGGAAACACCATATATTTT
>few|TRBV24-1|.|TRBJ1-2
CATSDFRGIGYTF
TGTGCCACCAGTGATTTCCGGGGGATTGGCTACACCTTC
>.|TRBV5-1|.|TRBJ2-1
CASSLISNEQFF
TGCGCCAGCAGCTTGATATCCAATGAGCAGTTCTTC
>.|TRBV5-1|TRBD1|TRBJ1-1
CASSYRQGGRDTEAFF
TGCGCCAGCAGCTACCGACAGGGCGGAAGGGACACTGAAGCTTTCTTT
>.|TRBV12-3/TRBV12-4|.|TRBJ2-1
CASGSLLSYNEQFF
TGTGCCAGCGGGTCTCTCCTATCGTACAATGAGCAGTTCTTC
>.|TRBV5-1|.|TRBJ2-1
CASSLGSGLNNEQFF
TGCGCCAGCAGCTTGGGCAGCGGACTCAACAATGAGCAGTTCTTC
>few|TRBV25-1|.|TRBJ2-3
CASSEGLGAASTDTQYF
TGTGCCAGCAGTGAAGGCCTGGGGGCGGCCAGCACAGATACGCAGTATTTT
>.|TRBV29-1|TRBD1|TRBJ1-3
CSVALITGVGNTIYF
TGCAGCGTTGCGTTAATTACAGGGGTTGGAAACACCATATATTTT
>once|TRBV20-1|TRBD1|TRBJ1-1
CSARSHEGAAEAFF
TGCAGTGCTAGATCTCATGAGGGGGCGGCTGAAGCTTTCTTT
>few|TRBV5-1|TRBD1|TRBJ2-2
CASSPDRGWTGELFF
TGCGCCAGCAGTCCGGACAGGGGGTGGACCGGGGAGCTGTTTTTT
>few|TRBV5-1|TRBD2|TRBJ2-5
CASSVQAGEKETQYF
TGCGCCAGCAGCGTCCAGGCGGGGGAAAAGGAGACCCAGTACTTC
>.|TRBV7-6|TRBD2|TRBJ2-7
CASSLALAGTYEQYF
TGTGCCAGCAGCTTAGCGCTAGCGGGAACCTACGAGCAGTACTTC
>few|TRBV27|.|TRBJ2-3
CASSLTGLSTDTQYF
TGTGCCAGCAGTTTAACGGGACTGAGCACAGATACGCAGTATTTT
>few|TRBV7-2|TRBD2|TRBJ2-1
CASSSRWGLAPNEQFF
TGTGCCAGCAGCTCCAGATGGGGACTAGCGCCCAATGAGCAGTTCTTC
>few|TRBV4-1|.|TRBJ2-3
CASSQVPIRGTDTQYF
TGCGCCAGCAGCCAAGTCCCTATCAGAGGCACAGATACGCAGTATTTT
>.|TRBV7-2|.|TRBJ1-6
CASSYLSDSPLHF
TGTGCCAGCAGTTACTTGTCGGATTCACCCCTCCACTTT
>once|TRBV6-1|TRBD1|TRBJ1-5
CASIISGGQPQHF
TGTGCCAGCATCATATCAGGGGGCCAGCCCCAGCATTTT
>.|TRBV20-1|TRBD1|TRBJ1-4
CSARDRRTGERKLFF
TGCAGTGCTAGAGATCGGCGAACAGGGGAAAGAAAACTGTTTTTT
>.|TRBV12-3/TRBV12-4|.|TRBJ2-1
CASSLKGPGDNEQFF
TGTGCCAGCAGTTTAAAGGGTCCAGGAGACAATGAGCAGTTCTTC
>few|TRBV5-1|.|TRBJ2-4
CASSSSVEYF
TGCGCCAGCAGCTCTAGCGTTGAGTACTTC
>.|TRBV12-5|.|TRBJ2-1
CASGFRLEAGNEQFF
TGTGCTAGTGGTTTTCGACTAGAAGCCGGCAATGAGCAGTTCTTC
>.|TRBV9|TRBD2|TRBJ2-3
CASSSRLGLYGTSGSTDTQYF
TGTGCCAGCAGCTCCCGCCTGGGACTGTACGGGACTAGCGGGAGCACAGATACGCAGTATTTT
>.|TRBV5-1|.|TRBJ2-3
CASSLNGRADTQYF
TGCGCCAGCAGCTTGAACGGGAGAGCAGATACGCAGTATTTT
>.|TRBV20-1|.|TRBJ2-5
CSAPRGTRLETQYF
TGCAGTGCCCCCAGGGGCACTCGTTTGGAGACCCAGTACTTC
>few|TRBV4-1|.|TRBJ2-5
CASSQEWAFQETQYF
TGCGCCAGCAGCCAAGAGTGGGCCTTCCAAGAGACCCAGTACTTC
>few|TRBV4-2|.|TRBJ2-1
CASSQERRARYNEQFF
TGTGCCAGCAGCCAAGAGAGGCGGGCGCGCTACAATGAGCAGTTCTTC
>.|TRBV5-1|.|TRBJ2-2
CASSLDLGLTGELFF
TGCGCCAGCAGCTTAGATCTCGGTTTGACCGGGGAGCTGTTTTTT
>.|TRBV29-1|.|TRBJ1-4
CSHRAGEKLFF
TGCAGTCACAGGGCAGGGGAAAAACTGTTTTTT
>.|TRBV4-1|TRBD1|TRBJ2-1
CASSLMTGSDEQFF
TGCGCCAGCAGCCTAATGACAGGGAGCGATGAGCAGTTCTTC
>few|TRBV20-1|.|TRBJ1-2
CSAGGTDYGYTF
TGCAGTGCTGGAGGGACGGACTATGGCTACACCTTC
>few|TRBV12-3/TRBV12-4|.|TRBJ2-7
CASSRTISYEQYF
TGTGCCAGCAGCAGAACAATCTCCTACGAGCAGTACTTC
>few|TRBV29-1|.|TRBJ1-2
CSVERVGSYGYTF
TGCAGCGTTGAAAGGGTTGGGTCCTATGGCTACACCTTC
>few|TRBV7-9|TRBD1|TRBJ1-2
CASTGQGNNYGYTF
TGTGCCAGCACCGGACAGGGAAACAACTATGGCTACACCTTC
>few|TRBV20-1|.|TRBJ2-1
CSANSKNYNEQFF
TGCAGTGCTAATAGTAAGAACTACAATGAGCAGTTCTTC
>.|TRBV12-3/TRBV12-4|.|TRBJ1-5
CASSFGVQPQHF
TGTGCCAGCAGTTTCGGGGTTCAGCCCCAGCATTTT
>.|TRBV20-1|.|TRBJ2-1
CSASRLGGPSDEQFF
TGCAGTGCTAGCCGTTTAGGCGGGCCCAGCGATGAGCAGTTCTTC
>few|TRBV5-1|TRBD1|TRBJ2-7
CASSHGDRDRSSYEQYF
TGCGCCAGCAGCCACGGGGACAGGGACAGGTCCTCCTACGAGCAGTACTTC
>.|TRBV20-1|TRBD2|TRBJ2-7
CSVLAGGLYEQYF
TGCAGTGTCTTAGCGGGAGGGTTGTACGAGCAGTACTTC
>many|TRBV5-1|.|TRBJ1-1
CASSLRSGTEAFF
TGTGCCAGCAGCTTACGTTCCGGGACTGAAGCTTTCTTT
>few|TRBV5-6|.|TRBJ1-6
CASSLVSSGAYNSPLHF
TGTGCCAGCAGCTTGGTATCATCTGGGGCCTATAATTCACCCCTCCACTTT
>.|TRBV3-1|TRBD2|TRBJ2-2
CASSRLAVNTGELFF
TGTGCCAGCAGCCGACTAGCGGTGAACACCGGGGAGCTGTTTTTT
>.|TRBV3-1|TRBD1|TRBJ1-4
CASTIRRGTGANEKLFF
TGTGCCAGCACCATCCGAAGAGGGACAGGGGCTAATGAAAAACTGTTTTTT
>.|TRBV28|.|TRBJ1-6
CASSLRSSYNSPLHF
TGTGCCAGCAGTTTAAGGAGCTCCTATAATTCACCCCTCCACTTT
>.|TRBV12-3/TRBV12-4|TRBD2|TRBJ2-7
CASSPALAGLYEQYF
TGTGCCAGCAGTCCTGCGCTAGCGGGCCTCTACGAGCAGTACTTC
>.|TRBV21-1|.|TRBJ2-3
CASSKAKVLASAQSVHTQYF
TGTGCCAGCAGCAAAGCAAAGGTTCTCGCTAGCGCTCAATCCGTTCATACGCAGTATTTT
>.|TRBV10-3|.|TRBJ2-2
CAISAGANTGELFF
TGTGCCATCAGCGCAGGGGCGAACACCGGGGAGCTGTTTTTT
>.|TRBV3-1|.|TRBJ2-1
CASSARGGDNEQFF
TGTGCCAGCAGCGCCCGGGGTGGAGACAATGAGCAGTTCTTC
>.|TRBV4-1|.|TRBJ2-5
CASSQVSETQYF
TGCGCCAGCAGCCAAGTGTCGGAGACCCAGTACTTC
>.|TRBV19|TRBD1|TRBJ2-7
CARPPGQGDGRPREQYF
TGTGCCAGACCGCCGGGACAGGGGGACGGGAGACCGAGGGAGCAGTACTTC
>.|TRBV20-1|TRBD1|TRBJ2-7
CSASPTGGFYEQYF
TGCAGTGCCAGCCCCACAGGGGGTTTCTACGAGCAGTACTTC